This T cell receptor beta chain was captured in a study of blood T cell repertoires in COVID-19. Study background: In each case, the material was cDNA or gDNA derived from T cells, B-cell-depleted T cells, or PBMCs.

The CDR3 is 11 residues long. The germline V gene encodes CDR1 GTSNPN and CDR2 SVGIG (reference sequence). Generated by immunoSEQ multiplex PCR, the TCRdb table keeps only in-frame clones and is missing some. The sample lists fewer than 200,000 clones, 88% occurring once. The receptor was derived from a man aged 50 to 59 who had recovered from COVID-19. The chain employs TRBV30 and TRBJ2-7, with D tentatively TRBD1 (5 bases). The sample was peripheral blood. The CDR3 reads CSETDTYEQYF. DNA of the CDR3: TGTAGCGAGACAGATACCTACGAGCAGTACTTC.